This is a list of T cell receptor beta chains from one sample in a study of T cell repertoires in ileal Crohn's disease. Data came from immunoSEQ multiplex PCR; TCRdb stores just in-frame clones and leaves some out. The sample holds more than 11,000 clones; 70% to 85% are singletons and the top ten take about 15%. The sample taken for sequencing was ileal tissue. The receptors shown here come from an adult with Crohn's disease. CDR3s include the opening cysteine and the closing phenylalanine or tryptophan. A D gene is named only where the DNA matches it firmly. The size of a clone is reported for some rows only, either as once, few or many, or as a class for expanded clones.

clone_size d_call j_call v_call cdr3_aa cdr3_nt
- - TRBJ1-2 TRBV11-2 CASSLALTGPRGGYTF TGTGCCAGCAGCTTAGCTCTGACAGGCCCCAGAGGAGGCTACACCTTC
- - TRBJ1-3 TRBV5-1 CASSPGRELLSGNTIYF TGCGCCAGCAGCCCTGGACGAGAACTCCTCTCTGGAAACACCATATATTTT
- TRBD1 TRBJ2-7 TRBV5-1 CASRTRQGPYEQYF TGCGCCAGCAGGACCCGACAGGGACCATACGAGCAGTACTTC
few TRBD1 TRBJ1-1 TRBV7-9 CASSLKRGLFF TGTGCCAGCAGCTTAAAAAGGGGGCTCTTCTTT
- - TRBJ2-2 TRBV14 CASSPRTNTGELFF TGTGCCAGCAGCCCTAGGACTAACACCGGGGAGCTGTTTTTT
few - TRBJ2-2 TRBV5-1 CASSLNPGAGELFF TGCGCCAGCAGCTTGAACCCTGGGGCCGGGGAGCTGTTTTTT
- TRBD2 TRBJ2-1 TRBV12-5 CASGSGLASFSYNEQFF TGTGCTAGTGGTTCTGGACTAGCCAGCTTCTCCTACAATGAGCAGTTCTTC
- - TRBJ1-4 TRBV4-1 CASSPSEINEKLFF TGCGCCAGCAGCCCGTCCGAGATTAATGAAAAACTGTTTTTT
few - TRBJ1-1 TRBV29-1 CSVVGNEAFF TGCAGCGTTGTAGGGAATGAAGCTTTCTTT
- - TRBJ1-3 TRBV30 CAWASGPGNTIYF TGTGCCTGGGCGTCGGGGCCCGGAAACACCATATATTTT
- TRBD1 TRBJ1-1 TRBV5-4 CASSFGGQGSEAFF TGTGCCAGCAGCTTCGGGGGACAGGGCTCTGAAGCTTTCTTT
- TRBD1 TRBJ1-1 TRBV5-1 CASSSDRGGRLNTEAFF TGCGCCAGCAGCTCGGACAGGGGTGGGAGATTGAACACTGAAGCTTTCTTT
few - TRBJ2-1 TRBV6-1 CASSVGILRVSFF TGTGCCAGCAGTGTCGGGATTCTTCGTGTTTCGTTCTTC
- TRBD2 TRBJ2-5 TRBV12-5 CASGTGTSGQETQYF TGTGCTAGTGGTACCGGGACTAGCGGTCAAGAGACCCAGTACTTC
- - TRBJ1-2 TRBV4-2 CASSPGPFPYGYTF TGTGCCAGCAGCCCCGGGCCTTTCCCCTATGGCTACACCTTC
few - TRBJ1-2 TRBV7-9 CASSLYTMGFGYTF TGTGCCAGCAGCTTATATACAATGGGATTCGGCTACACCTTC
- - TRBJ1-4 TRBV29-1 CSVGVSGEKLFF TGCAGCGTTGGCGTCTCGGGTGAAAAACTGTTTTTT
- - TRBJ1-2 TRBV30 CAWSVQKGGYTF TGTGCCTGGAGTGTACAAAAGGGCGGCTACACCTTC
- - TRBJ1-6 TRBV6-1 CASSEAGEGRKRYNSPLHF TGTGCCAGCAGTGAAGCGGGGGAAGGGAGGAAACGGTATAATTCACCCCTCCACTTT
- - TRBJ2-7 TRBV7-7 CASSPNGGEQYF TGTGCCAGCAGCCCGAACGGGGGCGAGCAGTACTTC
- - TRBJ2-2 TRBV11-3 CASSLGTGDTGELFF TGTGCCAGCAGCTTAGGTACGGGCGACACCGGGGAGCTGTTTTTT
- TRBD1 TRBJ1-4 TRBV27 CASSRGQGAITNEKLFF TGTGCCAGCAGCCGGGGACAGGGGGCTATAACTAATGAAAAACTGTTTTTT
- TRBD1 TRBJ2-7 TRBV6-6 CASSPDRLRYEQYF TGTGCCAGCAGCCCGGACAGGTTAAGATACGAGCAGTACTTC
- - TRBJ1-5 TRBV6-6 CASSWVGNQPQHF TGTGCCAGCAGTTGGGTTGGCAATCAGCCCCAGCATTTT
- - TRBJ1-2 TRBV29-1 CSVEGLTGEYGYTF TGCAGCGTTGAAGGTTTAACCGGGGAGTATGGCTACACCTTC
- TRBD2 TRBJ2-5 TRBV10-2 CASTGGGGETQYF TGCGCCAGCACCGGGGGGGGCGGGGAGACCCAGTACTTC
- - TRBJ1-3 TRBV5-6 CASSLLGARNTIYF TGTGCCAGCAGCTTGTTGGGGGCGAGAAACACCATATATTTT
- - TRBJ1-1 TRBV7-9 CASTLSGVNTEAFF TGTGCCAGCACCCTTAGCGGGGTGAACACTGAAGCTTTCTTT
- - TRBJ1-2 TRBV19 CASSIEHYGYTF TGTGCCAGTAGTATAGAGCACTATGGCTACACCTTC
- TRBD1 TRBJ1-2 TRBV6-1 CASSAGGQGRGNIYGYTF TGTGCCAGCAGTGCTGGGGGACAGGGGCGAGGGAATATTTATGGCTACACCTTC
once - TRBJ1-5 TRBV27 CASNTGTESNQPQHF TGTGCCAGCAACACCGGGACCGAGAGCAATCAGCCCCAGCATTTT
- - TRBJ2-2 TRBV5-6 CASSALLGHLNTGELFF TGTGCCAGCAGCGCCCTATTGGGACACCTAAACACCGGGGAGCTGTTTTTT
few - TRBJ2-7 TRBV19 CAIPAPGTPAYEQYF TGTGCCATACCCGCCCCGGGCACACCGGCCTACGAGCAGTACTTC
- TRBD2 TRBJ2-7 TRBV6-6 CASSGGGGSSYEQYF TGTGCCAGCAGTGGTGGCGGGGGGAGCTCCTACGAGCAGTACTTC
few TRBD1 TRBJ1-1 TRBV10-1 CASSWTGGTEAFF TGCGCCAGCAGCTGGACAGGGGGCACTGAAGCTTTCTTT
- TRBD2 TRBJ2-4 TRBV14 CASSRTSGGNIQYF TGTGCCAGCAGCCGAACTAGCGGGGGAAACATTCAGTACTTC
- - TRBJ1-2 TRBV7-9 CASSFSGANYGYTF TGTGCCAGCAGCTTCTCCGGGGCAAACTATGGCTACACCTTC
few - TRBJ1-4 TRBV6-6 CASRAANEKLFF TGTGCCAGCCGGGCCGCAAATGAAAAACTGTTTTTT
few - TRBJ2-3 TRBV6-6 CASSYLRLDHTDTQYF TGTGCCAGCAGTTACTTGAGACTAGACCACACAGATACGCAGTATTTT
- - TRBJ1-1 TRBV6-5 CASSPRERRTEAFF TGTGCCAGCAGTCCTAGGGAACGGCGCACTGAAGCTTTCTTT
- - TRBJ2-2 TRBV6-6 CASSYSASWTGELFF TGTGCCAGCAGTTACTCCGCTAGCTGGACCGGGGAGCTGTTTTTT
few TRBD2 TRBJ2-7 TRBV2 CAIIAGGLNF TGTGCCATCATAGCGGGGGGCCTAAACTTC
- - TRBJ2-7 TRBV9 CASSVDLVPYEQYF TGTGCCAGCAGCGTAGATTTGGTTCCCTACGAGCAGTACTTC
once - TRBJ1-3 TRBV30 CAWTRTGNTIYF TGTGCCTGGACCAGAACTGGAAACACCATATATTTT
- - TRBJ1-2 TRBV9 CASTPQGANYGYTF TGTGCCAGCACTCCCCAGGGAGCTAACTATGGCTACACCTTC